The present entry profiles one T cell receptor beta chain with its context. This sample was taken from a study of T cell responses to AZD1222 COVID-19 vaccine. Data came from immunoSEQ multiplex PCR; TCRdb stores just in-frame clones and leaves some out. The data contain about 140,000 clones, about 89% of them seen just once; the ten biggest clones take up around 7.6%. This CDR3 comprises 16 residues. V was pared by 0 bases and J by 5 bases, with 4 bases of the junction left unmatched. Per the germline V gene, CDR1 is SGHRS and CDR2 is YFSETQ. The source is an adult who received the MenACWY meningococcal vaccine as a control. The sample was peripheral blood, taken 28 days after the second dose of the MenACWY control vaccine. The J gene is TRBJ2-3, the V gene TRBV5-1; TRBD2 agrees at 12 bases. CDR3 in amino acids: CASSLELAGGGDTQYF. The CDR3 DNA sequence: TGCGCCAGCAGCTTGGAACTAGCGGGAGGAGGAGATACGCAGTATTTT.